This T cell receptor (beta chain) was sequenced during a study of OX40 agonist ivuxolimab in advanced cancers. At the level of the study: The diagnoses of dose-escalation patients were hepatocellular carcinoma, melanoma, renal cell or head and neck cancer.

On cycle 4 day 1 and cycle 7 day 1, as well as at baseline, blood was sampled. General study findings and limits: Among the least clonally expanded were partial responders at 0.1-3.0 mg/kg. Clonal expansion was seen in CD4+ and CD8+ blood T cells by week 6 at 0.1 to 3.0 mg/kg.

Per the germline V gene, CDR1 is SGHTA and CDR2 is FQGTGA. This CDR3 region has 13 residues. Trimming took off 5 bases at V and 0 bases at J, with 7 bases between the two ends. In the case of this clone: The antigen is unknown. Other DNA sequences in this specimen translate into the identical CDR3.

The assay was immunoSEQ multiplex PCR, and TCRdb's table has in-frame clones only and misses some. Here the sample spans 40,000 to 45,000 clones, around 91% being singletons. Sequenced here: CD4+ or CD8+ T cells sorted from blood, sampled in a trial of the OX40 agonist ivuxolimab. This chain uses TRBV7-3 with TRBJ1-1; D unclear. This clonotype originated in an adult with an advanced solid tumor such as melanoma, head and neck, liver or kidney cancer. Here the CDR3 DNA reads TGTGCCAGCAGCCTGCAGGTGAACACTGAAGCTTTCTTT. Amino acid sequence: CASSLQVNTEAFF.